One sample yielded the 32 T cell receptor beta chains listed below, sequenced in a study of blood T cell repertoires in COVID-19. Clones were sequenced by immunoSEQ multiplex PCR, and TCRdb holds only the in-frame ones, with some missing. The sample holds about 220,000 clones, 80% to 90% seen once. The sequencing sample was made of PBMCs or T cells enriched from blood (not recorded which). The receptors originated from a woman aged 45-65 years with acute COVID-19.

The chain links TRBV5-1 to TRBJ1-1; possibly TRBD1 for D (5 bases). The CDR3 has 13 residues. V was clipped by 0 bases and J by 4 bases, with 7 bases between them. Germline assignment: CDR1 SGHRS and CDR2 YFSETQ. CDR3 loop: CASSLAQGTEAFF. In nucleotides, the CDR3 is TGCGCCAGCAGCTTGGCGCAGGGCACTGAAGCTTTCTTT.

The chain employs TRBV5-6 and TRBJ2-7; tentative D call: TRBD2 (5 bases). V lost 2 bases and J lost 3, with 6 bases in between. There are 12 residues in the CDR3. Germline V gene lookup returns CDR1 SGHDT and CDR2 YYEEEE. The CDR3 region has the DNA TGTGCCAGCAGCTTTCGGGGCTACGAGCAGTACTTC. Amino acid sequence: CASSFRGYEQYF.

CDR3 sequence: CAWSVQGGNQPQHF. The CDR3 coding sequence is TGTGCCTGGAGTGTACAGGGGGGCAATCAGCCCCAGCATTTT. This chain connects TRBV30 to TRBJ1-5, with 8 bases fitting TRBD1. This CDR3 contains 14 residues. V lost 0 bases, J lost 2 bases, and 0 bases stayed unmatched. Per the germline V gene, CDR1 is GTSNPN and CDR2 is SVGIG (reference sequence). The complete variable domain, with remaining parts taken from reference TRBV30 and TRBJ1-5, reads SQTIHQWPATLVQPVGSPLSLECTVEGTSNPNLYWYRQAAGRGLQLLFYSVGIGQISSEVPQNLSASRPQDRQFILSSKKLLLSDSGFYLCAWSVQGGNQPQHFGDGTRLSIL.

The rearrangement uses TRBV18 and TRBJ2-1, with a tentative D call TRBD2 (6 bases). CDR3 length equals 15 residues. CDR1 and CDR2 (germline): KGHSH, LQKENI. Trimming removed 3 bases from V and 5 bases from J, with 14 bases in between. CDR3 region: CASSPQTRGDNEQFF. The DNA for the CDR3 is TGTGCCAGCTCACCTCAGACTAGAGGCGACAATGAGCAGTTCTTC.

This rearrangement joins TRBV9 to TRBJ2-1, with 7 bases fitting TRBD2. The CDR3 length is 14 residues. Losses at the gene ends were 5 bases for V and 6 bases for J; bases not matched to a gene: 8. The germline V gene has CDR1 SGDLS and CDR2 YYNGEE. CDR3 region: CASRGEGAGNEQFF. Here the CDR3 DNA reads TGTGCCAGCAGGGGGGAGGGAGCGGGCAATGAGCAGTTCTTC.

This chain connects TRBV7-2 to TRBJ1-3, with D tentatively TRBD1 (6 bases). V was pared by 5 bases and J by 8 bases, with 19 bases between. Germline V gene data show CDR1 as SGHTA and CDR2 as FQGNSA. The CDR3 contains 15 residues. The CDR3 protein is CASSTWGRGVDTIYF. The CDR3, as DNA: TGTGCCAGCAGCACATGGGGCAGGGGTGTAGACACCATATATTTT.

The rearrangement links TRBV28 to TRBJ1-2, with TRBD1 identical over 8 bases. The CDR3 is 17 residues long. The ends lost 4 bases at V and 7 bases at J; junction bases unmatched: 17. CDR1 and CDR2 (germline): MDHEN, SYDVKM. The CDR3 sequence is CASSSPSEGTGVSGYTF. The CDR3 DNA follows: TGTGCCAGCAGTTCACCCTCGGAAGGGACAGGAGTAAGTGGCTACACCTTC.

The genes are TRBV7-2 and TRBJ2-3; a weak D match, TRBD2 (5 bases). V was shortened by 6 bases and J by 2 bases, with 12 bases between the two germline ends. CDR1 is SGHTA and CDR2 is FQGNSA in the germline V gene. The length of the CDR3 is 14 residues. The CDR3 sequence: CASSRGQDTDTQYF. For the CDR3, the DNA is TGTGCCAGCAGTCGAGGGCAGGACACAGATACGCAGTATTTT. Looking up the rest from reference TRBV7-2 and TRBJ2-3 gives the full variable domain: GAGVSQSPSNKVTEKGKDVELRCDPISGHTALYWYRQSLGQGLEFLIYFQGNSAPDKSGLPSDRFSAERTGGSVSTLTIQRTQQEDSAVYLCASSRGQDTDTQYFGPGTRLTVL.

The CDR3 DNA reads TGTGCCAGCAGCCCCCCGGGGAACGAATATGGCTACACCTTC. Its translation: CASSPPGNEYGYTF. This rearrangement joins TRBV28 to TRBJ1-2, with unresolved D. Trimming left V 6 bases short and J 5 bases short, with 16 bases between. This CDR3 has 14 residues. From germline, CDR1 is MDHEN and CDR2 SYDVKM.

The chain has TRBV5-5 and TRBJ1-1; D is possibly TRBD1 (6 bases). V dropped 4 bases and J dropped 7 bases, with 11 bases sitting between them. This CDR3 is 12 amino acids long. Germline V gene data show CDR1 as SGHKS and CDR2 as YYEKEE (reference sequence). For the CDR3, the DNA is TGTGCCAGCAGCCCAAGGGACAATGAAGCTTTCTTT. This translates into CASSPRDNEAFF.

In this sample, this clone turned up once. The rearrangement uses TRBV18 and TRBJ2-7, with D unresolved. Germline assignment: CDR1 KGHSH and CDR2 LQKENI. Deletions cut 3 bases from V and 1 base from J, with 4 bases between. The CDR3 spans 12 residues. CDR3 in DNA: TGTGCCAGCTCACCCCTTTCCTACGAGCAGTACTTC. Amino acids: CASSPLSYEQYF.

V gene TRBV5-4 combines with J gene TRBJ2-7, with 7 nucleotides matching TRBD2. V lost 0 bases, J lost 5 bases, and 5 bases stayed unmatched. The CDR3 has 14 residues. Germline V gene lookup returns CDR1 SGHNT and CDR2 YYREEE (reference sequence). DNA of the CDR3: TGTGCCAGCAGCTTGGGAGGGAGGGCCAACGAGCAGTACTTC. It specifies CASSLGGRANEQYF. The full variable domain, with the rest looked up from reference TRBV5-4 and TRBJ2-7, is ETGVTQSPTHLIKTRGQQVTLRCSSQSGHNTVSWYQQALGQGPQFIFQYYREEENGRGNFPPRFSGLQFPNYSSELNVNALELDDSALYLCASSLGGRANEQYFGPGTRLTVT.

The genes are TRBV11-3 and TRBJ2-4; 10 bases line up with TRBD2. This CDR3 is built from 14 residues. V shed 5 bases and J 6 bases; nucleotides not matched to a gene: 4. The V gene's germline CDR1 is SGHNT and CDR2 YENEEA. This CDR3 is CASSPTSGINIQYF. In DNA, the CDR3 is TGTGCCAGCAGCCCAACTAGCGGGATAAACATTCAGTACTTC.

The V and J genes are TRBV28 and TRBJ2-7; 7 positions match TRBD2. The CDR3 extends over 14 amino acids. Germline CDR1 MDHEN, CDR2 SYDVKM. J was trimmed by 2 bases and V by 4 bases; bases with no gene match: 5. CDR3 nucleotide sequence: TGTGCCAGCAGTTCTCTAGCGGCTGCCTACGAGCAGTACTTC. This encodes CASSSLAAAYEQYF.

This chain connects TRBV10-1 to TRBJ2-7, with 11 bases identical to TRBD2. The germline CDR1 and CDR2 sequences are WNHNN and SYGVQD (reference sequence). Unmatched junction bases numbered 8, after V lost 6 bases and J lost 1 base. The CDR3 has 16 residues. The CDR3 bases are TGCGCCAGCAGGACCAAACTAGCGGGGGCGTCCTACGAGCAGTACTTC. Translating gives CASRTKLAGASYEQYF.

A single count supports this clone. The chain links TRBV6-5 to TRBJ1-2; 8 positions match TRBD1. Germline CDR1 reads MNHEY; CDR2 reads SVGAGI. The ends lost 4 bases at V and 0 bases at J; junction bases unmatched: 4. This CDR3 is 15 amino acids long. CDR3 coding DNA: TGTGCCAGCAGTTCCCGGACAGGGACTAACTATGGCTACACCTTC. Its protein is CASSSRTGTNYGYTF.

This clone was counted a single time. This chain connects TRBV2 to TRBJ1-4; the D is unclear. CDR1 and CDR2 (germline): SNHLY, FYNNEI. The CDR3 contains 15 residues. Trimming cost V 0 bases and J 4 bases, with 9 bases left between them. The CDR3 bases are TGTGCCAGCAGTGAAGCCCGGGGTAGTAATGAAAAACTGTTTTTT. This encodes CASSEARGSNEKLFF.

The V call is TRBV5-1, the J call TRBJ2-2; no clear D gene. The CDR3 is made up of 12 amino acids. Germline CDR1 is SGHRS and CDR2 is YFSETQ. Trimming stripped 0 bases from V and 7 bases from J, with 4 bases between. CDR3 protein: CASSLDGGELFF. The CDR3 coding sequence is TGCGCCAGCAGCTTGGACGGCGGGGAGCTGTTTTTT. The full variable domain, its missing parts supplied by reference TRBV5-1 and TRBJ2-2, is KAGVTQTPRYLIKTRGQQVTLSCSPISGHRSVSWYQQTPGQGLQFLFEYFSETQRNKGNFPGRFSGRQFSNSRSEMNVSTLELGDSALYLCASSLDGGELFFGEGSRLTVL.

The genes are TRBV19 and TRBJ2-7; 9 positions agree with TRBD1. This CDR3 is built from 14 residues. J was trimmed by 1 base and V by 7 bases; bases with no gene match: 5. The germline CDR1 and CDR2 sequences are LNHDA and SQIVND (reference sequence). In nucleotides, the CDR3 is TGTGCCAGTAACTCCGGGACAGGGTCCTACGAGCAGTACTTC. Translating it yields CASNSGTGSYEQYF.

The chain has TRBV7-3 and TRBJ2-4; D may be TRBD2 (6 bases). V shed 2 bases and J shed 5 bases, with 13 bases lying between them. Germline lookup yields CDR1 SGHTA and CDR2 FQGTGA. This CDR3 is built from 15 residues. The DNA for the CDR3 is TGTGCCAGCAGCTTAGACCGGGGAGGCGAAAACATTCAGTACTTC. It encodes CASSLDRGGENIQYF.

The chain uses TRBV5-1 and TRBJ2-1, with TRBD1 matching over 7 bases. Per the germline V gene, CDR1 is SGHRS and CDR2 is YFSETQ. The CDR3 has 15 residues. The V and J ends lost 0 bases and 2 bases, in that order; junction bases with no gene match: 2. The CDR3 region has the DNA TGCGCCAGCAGCTTGGTACAGGGGCCCTACAATGAGCAGTTCTTC. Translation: CASSLVQGPYNEQFF. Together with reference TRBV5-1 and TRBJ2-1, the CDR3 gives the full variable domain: KAGVTQTPRYLIKTRGQQVTLSCSPISGHRSVSWYQQTPGQGLQFLFEYFSETQRNKGNFPGRFSGRQFSNSRSEMNVSTLELGDSALYLCASSLVQGPYNEQFFGPGTRLTVL.

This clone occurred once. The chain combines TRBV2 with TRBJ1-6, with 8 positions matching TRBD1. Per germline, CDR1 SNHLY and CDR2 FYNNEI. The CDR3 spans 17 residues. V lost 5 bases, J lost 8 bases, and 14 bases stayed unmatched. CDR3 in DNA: TGTGCCAGCAGTTCCCCTAGGTCGACAGGGGCTGATTCACCCCTCCACTTT. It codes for CASSSPRSTGADSPLHF.

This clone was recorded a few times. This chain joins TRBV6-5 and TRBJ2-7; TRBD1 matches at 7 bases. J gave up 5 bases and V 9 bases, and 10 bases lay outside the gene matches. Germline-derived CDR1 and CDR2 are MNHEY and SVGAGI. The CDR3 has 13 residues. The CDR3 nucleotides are TGTGCCAGTCTTGACAGGGTTAGGAACGAGCAGTACTTC. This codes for CASLDRVRNEQYF.

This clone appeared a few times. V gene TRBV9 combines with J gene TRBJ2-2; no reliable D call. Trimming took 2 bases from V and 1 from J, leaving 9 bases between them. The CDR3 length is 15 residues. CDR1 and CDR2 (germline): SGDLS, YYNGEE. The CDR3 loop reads CASSVDRLNTGELFF. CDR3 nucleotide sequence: TGTGCCAGCAGCGTCGATCGACTGAACACCGGGGAGCTGTTTTTT.

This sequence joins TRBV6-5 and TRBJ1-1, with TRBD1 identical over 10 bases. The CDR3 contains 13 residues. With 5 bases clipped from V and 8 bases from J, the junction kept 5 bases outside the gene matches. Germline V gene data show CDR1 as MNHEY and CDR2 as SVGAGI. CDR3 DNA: TGTGCCAGCAGTCCAGACAGGGGGCCAGAAGCTTTCTTT. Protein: CASSPDRGPEAFF.

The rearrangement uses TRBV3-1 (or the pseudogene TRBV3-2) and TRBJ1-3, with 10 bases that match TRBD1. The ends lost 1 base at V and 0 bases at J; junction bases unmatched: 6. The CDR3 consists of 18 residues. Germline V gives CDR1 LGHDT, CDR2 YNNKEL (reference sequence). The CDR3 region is CASSQGGQGPRSGNTIYF. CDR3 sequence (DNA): TGTGCCAGCAGCCAAGGGGGACAGGGGCCTCGCTCTGGAAACACCATATATTTT.

DNA of the CDR3: TGTGCCAGCAGTCGTAGGGGTTGGGCCGGGGAGCTGTTTTTT. As protein: CASSRRGWAGELFF. The chain carries TRBV6-5 and TRBJ2-2; TRBD1 might be the D (5 bases). Trimming stripped 5 bases from V and 6 bases from J, with 13 bases between. The CDR3 is 14 amino acids. The germline V gene has CDR1 MNHEY and CDR2 SVGAGI.

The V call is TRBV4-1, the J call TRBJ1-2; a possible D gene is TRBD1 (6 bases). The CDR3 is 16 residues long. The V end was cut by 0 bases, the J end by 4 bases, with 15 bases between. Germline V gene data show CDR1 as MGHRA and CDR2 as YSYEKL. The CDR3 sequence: CASSQDGGAEAYGYTF. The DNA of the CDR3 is TGCGCCAGCAGCCAAGATGGGGGGGCAGAGGCCTATGGCTACACCTTC.

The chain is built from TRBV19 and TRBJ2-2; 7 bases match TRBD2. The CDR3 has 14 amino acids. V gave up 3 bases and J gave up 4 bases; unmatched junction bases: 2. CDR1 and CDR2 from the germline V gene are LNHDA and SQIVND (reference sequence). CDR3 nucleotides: TGTGCCAGTAGTATTTTAGCGGGCACCGGGGAGCTGTTTTTT. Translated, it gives CASSILAGTGELFF.

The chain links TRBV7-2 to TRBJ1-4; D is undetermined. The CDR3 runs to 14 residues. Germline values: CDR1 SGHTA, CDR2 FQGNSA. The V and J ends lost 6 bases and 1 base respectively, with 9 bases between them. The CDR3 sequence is CASRKTGTNEKLFF. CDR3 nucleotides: TGTGCCAGCAGAAAGACGGGAACTAATGAAAAACTGTTTTTT.

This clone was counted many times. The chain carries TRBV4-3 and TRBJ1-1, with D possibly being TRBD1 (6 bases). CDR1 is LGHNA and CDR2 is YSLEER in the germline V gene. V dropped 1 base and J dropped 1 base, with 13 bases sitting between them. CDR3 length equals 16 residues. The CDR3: CASSQGGPYKNTEAFF. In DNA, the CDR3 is TGCGCCAGCAGCCAAGGGGGGCCTTACAAGAACACTGAAGCTTTCTTT.

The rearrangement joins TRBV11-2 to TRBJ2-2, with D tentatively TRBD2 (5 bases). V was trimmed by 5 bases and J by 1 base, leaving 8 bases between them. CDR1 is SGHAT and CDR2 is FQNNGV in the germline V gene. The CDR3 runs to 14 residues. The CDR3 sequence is CASSPSWNTGELFF. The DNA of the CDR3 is TGTGCCAGCAGCCCTAGCTGGAACACCGGGGAGCTGTTTTTT.